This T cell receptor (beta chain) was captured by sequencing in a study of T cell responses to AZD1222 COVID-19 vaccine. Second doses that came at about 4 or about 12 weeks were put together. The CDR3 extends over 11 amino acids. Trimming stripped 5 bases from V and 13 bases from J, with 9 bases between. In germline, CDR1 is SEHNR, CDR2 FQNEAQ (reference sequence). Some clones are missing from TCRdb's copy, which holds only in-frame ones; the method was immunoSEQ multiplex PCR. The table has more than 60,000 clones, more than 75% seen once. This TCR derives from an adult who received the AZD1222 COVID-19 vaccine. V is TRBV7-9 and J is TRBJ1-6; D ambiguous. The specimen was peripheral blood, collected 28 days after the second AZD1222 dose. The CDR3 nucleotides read TGTGCCAGCAGCAATAGAGGCCCCCTCCACTTT. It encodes CASSNRGPLHF.